This T cell receptor (beta chain) was recorded in a study of OX40 agonist ivuxolimab in advanced cancers. Only one count was recorded for this clone. TCRdb's copy holds only in-frame clones and misses some; the assay was immunoSEQ multiplex PCR. The repertoire has 75,000 to 90,000 clones, around nine tenths of them found once; the top ten carry 1.1%. The specimen was CD4+ or CD8+ T cells sorted from blood, collected in a trial of the OX40 agonist ivuxolimab. The sequence was collected from an adult with an advanced solid tumor such as melanoma, head and neck, liver or kidney cancer.

This chain's CDR3 is CASSPPGGSSYNEQFF. Written as DNA, the CDR3 is TGTGCCAGCTCACCACCCGGCGGGTCCTCCTACAATGAGCAGTTCTTC. The chain combines TRBV18 with TRBJ2-1; the D gene is possibly TRBD2 (5 bases). Germline V gene lookup returns CDR1 KGHSH and CDR2 LQKENI. The CDR3 is made up of 16 amino acids. V lost 0 bases, J lost 0 bases, and 9 bases lay in between.